These 6 T cell receptor beta chains were sequenced from one sample in a study of T cell repertoires in cytomegalovirus infection. Each CDR3 protein is one row after TCRdb ran MiXCR on the reads. The sample yields about 700,000 distinct CDR3 sequences, about 30% seen once. These TCRs' antigens remain unknown. The sample consisted of cultured PBMCs, taken from culture after CMV antigen stimulation. These receptors all come from a human donor in good health (CMV status not recorded). Some clones in this sample may be carry-over from other donors' samples.

This clonotype was recorded a few times. V and J are TRBV11-2 and TRBJ2-7, with D possibly being TRBD1 or TRBD2 (5 bases each). In germline, CDR1 is SGHAT, CDR2 FQNNGV. The CDR3 is made up of 13 amino acids. V lost 4 bases, J lost 5 bases, and 12 bases lay in between. CDR3 nucleotide sequence: TGTGCCAGCAGCTCGATAGGGGACCACGAGCAGTACTTC. This sequence encodes CASSSIGDHEQYF. Full variable domain (missing parts from reference TRBV11-2 and TRBJ2-7): EAGVAQSPRYKIIEKRQSVAFWCNPISGHATLYWYQQILGQGPKLLIQFQNNGVVDDSQLPKDRFSAERLKGVDSTLKIQPAKLEDSAVYLCASSSIGDHEQYFGPGTRLTVT.

The chain recombines TRBV12-3 or TRBV12-4 with TRBJ1-2; D call uncertain. V gave up 7 bases and J gave up 4 bases, with 16 bases separating them. The CDR3 is 14 amino acids. For the CDR3, the DNA is TGTGCCAGCAACCTTGGGTCTCCTGGCTATGGCTACACCTTC. As protein: CASNLGSPGYGYTF.

This clonotype was picked up a small number of times. The chain carries TRBV12-3 or TRBV12-4 and TRBJ2-3, with TRBD2 as a possible D gene (5 bases). This CDR3 comprises 14 residues. Trimming took off 6 bases at V and 1 base at J, with 11 bases between the two ends. In DNA form, the CDR3 reads TGTGCCAGCAGGGCGGGTATAGGCACAGATACGCAGTATTTT. This translates into CASRAGIGTDTQYF.

This clonotype was found many times. J is TRBJ2-3 and V is TRBV7-2, with 11 bases that match TRBD2. This CDR3 is built from 15 residues. With V trimmed by 5 bases and J by 8 bases, 9 bases remained unmatched. The germline V gene has CDR1 SGHTA and CDR2 FQGNSA. The CDR3, as DNA: TGTGCCAGCAGCCTGACTAGCGGGGCCACCGGTACGCAGTATTTT. Translated: CASSLTSGATGTQYF.

In this sample, this clonotype turned up a few times. J is TRBJ2-3 and V is TRBV2; D remains ambiguous. Trimming took off 6 bases at V and 6 bases at J, with 13 bases between the two ends. This CDR3 has 13 residues. Germline loops: CDR1 SNHLY, CDR2 FYNNEI. CDR3 sequence (DNA): TGTGCCAGCAGCAATATGTCGGTTGATACGCAGTATTTT. It encodes CASSNMSVDTQYF.

The chain couples TRBV10-3 to TRBJ2-4; no clear D. Trimming pared 10 bases from V and 1 base from J, leaving 14 bases between. The CDR3 totals 14 residues. The germline gives CDR1 ENHRY, CDR2 SYGVKD. DNA of the CDR3: TGTGCCACCCAGGACCACCTGGCCAAAAACATTCAGTACTTC. It codes for CATQDHLAKNIQYF.